Listed below are T cell receptor beta chains from one sample, sequenced in a study of shared clonotypes between healthy human individuals. TCRdb's copy holds only in-frame clones and misses some; the assay was immunoSEQ multiplex PCR. The sample records around 2.5 million clones, approximately 94% being singletons. What was sequenced was naive CD4+ T cells from PBMCs. These receptors originate from a man aged 18 to 29 in good health. Some clones in this sample may be carry-over from other donors' samples. The CDR3 runs from the conserved cysteine through the conserved F or W. The D gene is left open where the match is weak. A clone size is listed for some rows: how often the clone was seen (once, few, many), or a class if it is expanded.

>TRBJ1-5|few|.|TRBV28
TGTGCCAGGGGCCAGCCCCAGCATTTT
CARGQPQHF
>TRBJ1-3|.|.|TRBV4-3
TGCGCCAGCAGCCAAGACGGGGCAGACGGAAACACCATATATTTT
CASSQDGADGNTIYF
>TRBJ1-2|.|.|TRBV28
TGTGCCAGCAGTTTGGGCAGTCCCTATGGCTACACCTTC
CASSLGSPYGYTF
>TRBJ2-7|.|.|TRBV6-1
TGTGCCAGCAGAATTGCACAGGGCTCCTACGAGCAGTACTTC
CASRIAQGSYEQYF
>TRBJ1-4|.|.|TRBV6-6
TGTGCCAGCGGAGGCATGGCTAATGAAAAACTGTTTTTT
CASGGMANEKLFF
>TRBJ2-7|.|TRBD2|TRBV5-4
TGTGCCAGCAGCTCCAGACTAGCGGGAGGGTTTTACGAGCAGTACTTC
CASSSRLAGGFYEQYF
>TRBJ2-2|.|TRBD2|TRBV10-3
TGTGCCATCAGAACACTAGCGGGAGGAACCGGGGAGCTGTTTTTT
CAIRTLAGGTGELFF
>TRBJ1-1|once|.|TRBV29-1
TGCAGCGTTGCCAGGGCGCTGAGCACTGAAGCTTTCTTT
CSVARALSTEAFF
>TRBJ1-2|.|TRBD1|TRBV28
TGTGCCAGCAGTTTGCCTTGGGACAGTCTTTTCTATGGCTACACCTTC
CASSLPWDSLFYGYTF
>TRBJ2-1|.|.|TRBV28
TGTGCCAGCAGTTTTTTAGGGGGCTACAATGAGCAGTTCTTC
CASSFLGGYNEQFF
>TRBJ1-4|.|.|TRBV19
TGTGCCAGTCGGGCGCTTAGCTTGGATGAAAAACTGTTTTTT
CASRALSLDEKLFF
>TRBJ2-1|.|TRBD2|TRBV7-9
TGTGCCAGCAGCTTAGAGCTAGCGGTGCCCTACAATGAGCAGTTCTTC
CASSLELAVPYNEQFF
>TRBJ1-1|once|.|TRBV6-5
TGTGCCAGCAGTTATGTCCGGGGCGGAGTGAACACTGAAGCTTTCTTT
CASSYVRGGVNTEAFF
>TRBJ2-2|.|TRBD2|TRBV5-4
TGTGCCAGCAGCGCCAGACTAGCGGGAGATAACACCGGGGAGCTGTTTTTT
CASSARLAGDNTGELFF
>TRBJ2-6|.|.|TRBV5-1
TGCGCCAGCAGCTGGGCGTTGGATAACTCTGGGGCCAACGTCCTGACTTTC
CASSWALDNSGANVLTF
>TRBJ2-7|.|.|TRBV2
TGTGCCAGCAGTGAGCACTCCTACGAGCAGTACTTC
CASSEHSYEQYF
>TRBJ2-6|.|TRBD2|TRBV27
TGTGCCAGCAGTTCCGCTAGCGGGAGGGCTGGGGCCAACGTCCTGACTTTC
CASSSASGRAGANVLTF
>TRBJ2-5|.|.|TRBV5-1
TGCGCCAGCAGCATACTAGGAGCGGAGACCCAGTACTTC
CASSILGAETQYF
>TRBJ2-5|.|.|TRBV27
TGTGCCAGCAGTCCCCGACCGGATCAAGAGACCCAGTACTTC
CASSPRPDQETQYF
>TRBJ2-7|.|.|TRBV10-3
TGTGCCTCGAGGGCGACGGGGACCTCCTACGAGCAGTACTTC
CASRATGTSYEQYF
>TRBJ1-1|.|.|TRBV7-3
TGTGCCAGCAGCTTTACCTACACCGACACTGAAGCTTTCTTT
CASSFTYTDTEAFF
>TRBJ2-2|.|.|TRBV6-1
TGTGCCAGCAGGGAACAGGGCGTACTACGCACCGGGGAGCTGTTTTTT
CASREQGVLRTGELFF
>TRBJ1-1|.|.|TRBV27
TGTGCCAGCCTTGCCCCTGGCAGGCATGAAGCTTTCTTT
CASLAPGRHEAFF
>TRBJ2-5|.|TRBD1|TRBV5-1
TGCGCCACCTCATTAGGGACAGACCAAGAGACCCAGTACTTC
CATSLGTDQETQYF
>TRBJ1-1|.|.|TRBV4-1
TGCGCCAGCAGCCTGGGACCGAGTACCGCTGAAGCTTTCTTT
CASSLGPSTAEAFF
>TRBJ2-5|.|TRBD2|TRBV5-1
TGCGCCAGCAGCTTGAGACTAGCGGGGGAACAAGAGACCCAGTACTTC
CASSLRLAGEQETQYF
>TRBJ2-3|.|TRBD2|TRBV7-3
TGTGCCAGCAGCTTAGGGGGCCTAGCGGGAGGAAGTACAGATACGCAGTATTTT
CASSLGGLAGGSTDTQYF
>TRBJ2-3|.|.|TRBV7-2
TGTGCCAGCAGCTTATCTGCAGGGACAGATACGCAGTATTTT
CASSLSAGTDTQYF